Reported below is one T cell receptor beta chain. Antigen specificity is unknown. These data come from a study of CD8 T cells in ankylosing spondylitis. Quantitative barcoded 5'-RACE was used to prepare TCR beta libraries. From the 5' RACE reads, TCRdb called clonotypes with MiXCR, one entry per CDR3 protein. The sample lists some 140,000 distinct CDR3 sequences, 7% to 9% occurring once. Looked up from germline, CDR1 is DFQATT and CDR2 is SNEGSKA (reference sequence). The CDR3 runs 14 residues. V was cut by 6 bases and J by 4 bases, with 18 bases left in between. Findings and limits, study-wide: A motif of roughly 8 highly homologous TCR beta variants was seen as apparently characteristic of ankylosing spondylitis blood. Some motif variants were previously reported in reactive arthritis synovial fluid and blood. Reportedly, matched ankylosing spondylitis synovial fluid was significantly enriched for disease-linked clones.

This TCR derives from a male donor with ankylosing spondylitis. Specimen: synovial fluid, either unsorted or a sorted T cell fraction (not recorded which). The gene calls are TRBV20-1 and TRBJ2-5; D uncertain. CDR3 DNA sequence: TGCAGTGCAAAAGCGACCGTCTCCCTAGAGACCCAGTACTTC. Encoded protein: CSAKATVSLETQYF.